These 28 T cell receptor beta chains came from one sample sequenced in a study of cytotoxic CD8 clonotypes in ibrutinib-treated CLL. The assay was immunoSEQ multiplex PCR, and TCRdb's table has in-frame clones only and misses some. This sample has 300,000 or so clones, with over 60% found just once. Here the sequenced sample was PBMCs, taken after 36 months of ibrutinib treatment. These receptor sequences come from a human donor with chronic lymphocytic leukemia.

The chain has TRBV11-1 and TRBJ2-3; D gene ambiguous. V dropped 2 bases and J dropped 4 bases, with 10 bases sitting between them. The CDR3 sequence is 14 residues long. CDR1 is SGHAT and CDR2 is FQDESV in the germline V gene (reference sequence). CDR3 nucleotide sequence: TGTGCCAGCAGCTTATTGCCCGTAGCAGATACGCAGTATTTT. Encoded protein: CASSLLPVADTQYF.

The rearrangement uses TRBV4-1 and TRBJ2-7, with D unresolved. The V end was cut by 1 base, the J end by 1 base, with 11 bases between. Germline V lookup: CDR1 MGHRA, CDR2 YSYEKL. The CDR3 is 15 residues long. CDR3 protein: CASSQVFGQSYEQYF. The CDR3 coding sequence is TGCGCCAGCAGCCAAGTCTTTGGGCAATCCTACGAGCAGTACTTC.

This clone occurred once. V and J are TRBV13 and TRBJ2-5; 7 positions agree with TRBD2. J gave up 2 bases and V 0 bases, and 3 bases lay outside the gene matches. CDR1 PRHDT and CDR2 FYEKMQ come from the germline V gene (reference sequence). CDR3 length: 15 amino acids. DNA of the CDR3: TGTGCCAGCAGCTTAGGGTCGGGACTACAAGAGACCCAGTACTTC. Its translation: CASSLGSGLQETQYF.

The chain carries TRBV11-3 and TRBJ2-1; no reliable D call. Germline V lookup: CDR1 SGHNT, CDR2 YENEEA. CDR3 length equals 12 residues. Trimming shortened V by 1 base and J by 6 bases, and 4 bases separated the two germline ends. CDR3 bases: TGTGCCAGCAGCTTAGGAGTCAATGAGCAGTTCTTC. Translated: CASSLGVNEQFF.

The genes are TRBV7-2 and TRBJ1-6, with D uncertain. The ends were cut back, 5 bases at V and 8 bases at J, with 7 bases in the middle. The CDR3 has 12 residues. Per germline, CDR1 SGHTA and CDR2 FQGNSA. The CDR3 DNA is TGTGCCAGCAGCCAGCAGTATTCACCCCTCCACTTT. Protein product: CASSQQYSPLHF.

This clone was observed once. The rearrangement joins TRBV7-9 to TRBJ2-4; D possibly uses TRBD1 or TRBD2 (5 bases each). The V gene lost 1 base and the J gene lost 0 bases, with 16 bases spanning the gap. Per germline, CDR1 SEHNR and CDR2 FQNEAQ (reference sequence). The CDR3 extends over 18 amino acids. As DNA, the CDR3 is TGTGCCAGCAGCTTAGTATCCCTGACGGGGCCAGCCAAAAACATTCAGTACTTC. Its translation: CASSLVSLTGPAKNIQYF. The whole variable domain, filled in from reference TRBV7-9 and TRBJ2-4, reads DTGVSQNPRHKITKRGQNVTFRCDPISEHNRLYWYRQTLGQGPEFLTYFQNEAQLEKSRLLSDRFSAERPKGSFSTLEIQRTEQGDSAMYLCASSLVSLTGPAKNIQYFGAGTRLSVL.

CDR3 loop: CASRGQSDTQYF. DNA for the CDR3: TGTGCCAGCAGGGGACAGTCAGATACGCAGTATTTT. This chain links TRBV5-5 with TRBJ2-3, with 7 nucleotides matching TRBD1. CDR1 is SGHKS and CDR2 is YYEKEE in the germline V gene (reference sequence). V shed 5 bases and J 4 bases; nucleotides not matched to a gene: 1. The CDR3 contains 12 residues. The whole variable domain, remainder taken from reference TRBV5-5 and TRBJ2-3, is DAGVTQSPTHLIKTRGQQVTLRCSPISGHKSVSWYQQVLGQGPQFIFQYYEKEERGRGNFPDRFSARQFPNYSSELNVNALLLGDSALYLCASRGQSDTQYFGPGTRLTVL.

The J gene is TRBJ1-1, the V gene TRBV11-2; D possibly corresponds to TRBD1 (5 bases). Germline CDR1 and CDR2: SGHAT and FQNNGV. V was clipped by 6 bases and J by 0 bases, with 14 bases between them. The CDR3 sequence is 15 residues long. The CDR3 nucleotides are TGTGCCAGCAGGCTGGCGGGACTGATGAACACTGAAGCTTTCTTT. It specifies CASRLAGLMNTEAFF.

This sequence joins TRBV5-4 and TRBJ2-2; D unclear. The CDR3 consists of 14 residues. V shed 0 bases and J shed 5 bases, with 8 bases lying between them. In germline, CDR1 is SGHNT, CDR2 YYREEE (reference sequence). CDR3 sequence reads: CASSLALGTGELFF. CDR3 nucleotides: TGTGCCAGCAGCTTGGCCTTAGGTACCGGGGAGCTGTTTTTT.

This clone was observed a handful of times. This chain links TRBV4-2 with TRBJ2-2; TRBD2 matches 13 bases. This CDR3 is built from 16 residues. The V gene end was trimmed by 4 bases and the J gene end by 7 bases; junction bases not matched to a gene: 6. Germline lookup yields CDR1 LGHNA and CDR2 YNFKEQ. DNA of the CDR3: TGTGCCAGCAGCCCCCCGGGACTAGCGGGGTTCGGGGAGCTGTTTTTT. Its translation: CASSPPGLAGFGELFF.

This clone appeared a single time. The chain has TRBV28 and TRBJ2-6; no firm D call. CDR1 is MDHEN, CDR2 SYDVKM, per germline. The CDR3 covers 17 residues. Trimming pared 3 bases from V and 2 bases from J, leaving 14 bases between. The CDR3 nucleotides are TGTGCCAGCAGTTTCCCCCCGCCCCTCCCTGGGGCCAACGTCCTGACTTTC. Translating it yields CASSFPPPLPGANVLTF.

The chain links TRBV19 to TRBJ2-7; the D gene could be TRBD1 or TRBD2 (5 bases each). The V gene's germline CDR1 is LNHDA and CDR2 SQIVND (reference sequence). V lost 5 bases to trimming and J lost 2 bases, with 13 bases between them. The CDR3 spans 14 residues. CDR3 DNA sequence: TGTGCCAGTAGTCCCGGGGCAGGGACCTACGAGCAGTACTTC. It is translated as CASSPGAGTYEQYF.

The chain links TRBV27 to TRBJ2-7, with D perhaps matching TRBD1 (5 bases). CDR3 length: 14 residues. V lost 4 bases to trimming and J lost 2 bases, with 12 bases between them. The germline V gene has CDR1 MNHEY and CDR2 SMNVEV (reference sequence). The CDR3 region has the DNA TGTGCCAGCAGTTACCTAGACAGCCCCTACGAGCAGTACTTC. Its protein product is CASSYLDSPYEQYF.

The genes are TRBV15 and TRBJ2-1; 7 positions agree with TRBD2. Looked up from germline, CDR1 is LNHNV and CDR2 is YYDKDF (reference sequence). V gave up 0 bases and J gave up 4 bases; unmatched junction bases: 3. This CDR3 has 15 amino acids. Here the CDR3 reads CATSRDLAAYNEQFF. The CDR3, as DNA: TGTGCCACCAGCAGAGATCTAGCGGCTTACAATGAGCAGTTCTTC.

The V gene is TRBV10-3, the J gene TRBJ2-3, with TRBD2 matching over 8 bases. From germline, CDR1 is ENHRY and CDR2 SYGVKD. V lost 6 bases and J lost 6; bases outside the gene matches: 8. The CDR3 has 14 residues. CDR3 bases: TGTGCCATCAGCCCGGGACTAGGGAGGGATACGCAGTATTTT. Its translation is CAISPGLGRDTQYF.

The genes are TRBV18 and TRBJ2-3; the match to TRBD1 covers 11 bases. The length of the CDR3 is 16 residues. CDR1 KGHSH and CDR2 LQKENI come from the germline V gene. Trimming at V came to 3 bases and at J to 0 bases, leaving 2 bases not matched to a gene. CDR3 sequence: CASSPGTGGSTDTQYF. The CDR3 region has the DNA TGTGCCAGCTCACCCGGGACAGGGGGGAGCACAGATACGCAGTATTTT.

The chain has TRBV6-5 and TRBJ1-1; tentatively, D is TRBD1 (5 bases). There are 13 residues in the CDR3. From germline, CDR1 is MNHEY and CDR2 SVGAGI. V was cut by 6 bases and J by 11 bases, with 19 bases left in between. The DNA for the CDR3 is TGTGCCAGCAGCCCGAGTCCAACCCGACAGGCTTTCTTT. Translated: CASSPSPTRQAFF.

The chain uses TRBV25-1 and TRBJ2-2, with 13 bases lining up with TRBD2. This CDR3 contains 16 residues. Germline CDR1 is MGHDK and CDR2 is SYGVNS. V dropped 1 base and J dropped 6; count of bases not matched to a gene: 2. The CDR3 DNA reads TGTGCCAGCAGTGAATCGGGACTAGCGGGGCCCGGGGAGCTGTTTTTT. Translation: CASSESGLAGPGELFF.

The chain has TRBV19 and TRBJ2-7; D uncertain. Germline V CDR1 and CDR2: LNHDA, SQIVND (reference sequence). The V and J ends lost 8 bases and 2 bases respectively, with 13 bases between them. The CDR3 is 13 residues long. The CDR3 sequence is CASSGQMTYEQYF. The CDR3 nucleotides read TGTGCCAGTTCAGGCCAAATGACCTACGAGCAGTACTTC.

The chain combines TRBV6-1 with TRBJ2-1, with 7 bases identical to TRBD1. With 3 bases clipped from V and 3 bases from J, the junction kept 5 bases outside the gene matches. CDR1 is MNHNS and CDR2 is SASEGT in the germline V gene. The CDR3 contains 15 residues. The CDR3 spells CASSDRQGLYNEQFF. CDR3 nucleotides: TGTGCCAGCAGTGACCGACAGGGCCTCTACAATGAGCAGTTCTTC.

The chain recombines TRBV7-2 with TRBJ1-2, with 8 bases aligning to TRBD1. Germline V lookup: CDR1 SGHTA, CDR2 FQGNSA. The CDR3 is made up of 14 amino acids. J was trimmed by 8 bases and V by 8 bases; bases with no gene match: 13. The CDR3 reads CASPAGAGGKGYTF. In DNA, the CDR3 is TGTGCCAGCCCTGCGGGGGCAGGGGGCAAAGGCTACACCTTC.

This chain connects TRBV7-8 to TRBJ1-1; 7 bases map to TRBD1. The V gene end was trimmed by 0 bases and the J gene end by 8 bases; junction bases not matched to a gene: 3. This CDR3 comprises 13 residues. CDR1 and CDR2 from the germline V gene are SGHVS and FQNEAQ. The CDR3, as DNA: TGTGCCAGCAGCTTAGCAGGGGGCCGGGAAGCTTTCTTT. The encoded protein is CASSLAGGREAFF.

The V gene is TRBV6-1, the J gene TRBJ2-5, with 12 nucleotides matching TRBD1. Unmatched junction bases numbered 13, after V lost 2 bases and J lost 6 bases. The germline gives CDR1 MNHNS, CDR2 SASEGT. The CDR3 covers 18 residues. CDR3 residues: CASSESGVGTGGTKTQYF. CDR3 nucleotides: TGTGCCAGCAGTGAAAGTGGAGTGGGGACAGGGGGCACGAAGACCCAGTACTTC.

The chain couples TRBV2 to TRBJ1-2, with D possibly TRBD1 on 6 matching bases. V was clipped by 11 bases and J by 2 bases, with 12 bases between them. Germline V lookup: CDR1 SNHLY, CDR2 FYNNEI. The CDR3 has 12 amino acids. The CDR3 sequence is CAGRDINYGYTF. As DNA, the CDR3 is TGTGCCGGCCGGGACATCAACTATGGCTACACCTTC.

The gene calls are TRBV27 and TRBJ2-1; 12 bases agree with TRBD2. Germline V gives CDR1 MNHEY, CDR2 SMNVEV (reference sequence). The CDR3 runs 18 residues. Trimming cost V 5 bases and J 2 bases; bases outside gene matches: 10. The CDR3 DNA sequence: TGTGCCAGCAGTAAGACTAGCGGGAGCTCGGGGGCCTACAATGAGCAGTTCTTC. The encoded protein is CASSKTSGSSGAYNEQFF.

CDR3 DNA sequence: TGTGCCAGCAGCCCCCCTGCCGGGACGCCTCAAGAGACCCAGTACTTC. As protein: CASSPPAGTPQETQYF. The V and J genes are TRBV5-6 and TRBJ2-5; D might be TRBD1 or TRBD2, each matching 5 bases. The CDR3 is 16 amino acids. CDR1 and CDR2 from the germline V gene are SGHDT and YYEEEE. The germline V and J ends were trimmed by 4 bases and 2 bases, with 18 bases remaining between them.

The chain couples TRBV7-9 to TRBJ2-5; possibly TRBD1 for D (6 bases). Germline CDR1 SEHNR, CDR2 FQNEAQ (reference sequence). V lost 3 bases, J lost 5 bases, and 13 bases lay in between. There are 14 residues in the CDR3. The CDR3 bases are TGTGCCAGCAGCTTCTGGGGGCTGGGGGAGACCCAGTACTTC. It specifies CASSFWGLGETQYF.

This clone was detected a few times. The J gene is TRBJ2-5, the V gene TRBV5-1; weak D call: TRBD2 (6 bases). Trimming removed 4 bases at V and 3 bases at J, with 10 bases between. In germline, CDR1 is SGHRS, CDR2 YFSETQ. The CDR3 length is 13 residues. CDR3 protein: CASSPGLEETQYF. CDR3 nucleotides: TGCGCCAGCAGCCCGGGACTTGAAGAGACCCAGTACTTC.